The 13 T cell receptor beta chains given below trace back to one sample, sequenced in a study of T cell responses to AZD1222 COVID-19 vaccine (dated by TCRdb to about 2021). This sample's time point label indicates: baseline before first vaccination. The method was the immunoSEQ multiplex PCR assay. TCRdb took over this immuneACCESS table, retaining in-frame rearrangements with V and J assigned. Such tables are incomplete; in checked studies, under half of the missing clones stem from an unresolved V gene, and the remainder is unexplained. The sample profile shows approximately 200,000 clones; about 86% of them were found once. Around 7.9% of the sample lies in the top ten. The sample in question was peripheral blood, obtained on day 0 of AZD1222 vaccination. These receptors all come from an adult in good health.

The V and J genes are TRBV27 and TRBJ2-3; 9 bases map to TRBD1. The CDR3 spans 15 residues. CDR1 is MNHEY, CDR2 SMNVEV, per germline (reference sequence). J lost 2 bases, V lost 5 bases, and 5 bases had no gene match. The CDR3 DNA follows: TGTGCCAGCAGTAGGACAGGGGTCGACACAGATACGCAGTATTTT. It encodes CASSRTGVDTDTQYF.

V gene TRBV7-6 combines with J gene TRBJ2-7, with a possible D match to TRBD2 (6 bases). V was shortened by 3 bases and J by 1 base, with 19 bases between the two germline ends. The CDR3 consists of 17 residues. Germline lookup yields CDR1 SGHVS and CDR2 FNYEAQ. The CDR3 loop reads CASSFQPTGEASYEQYF. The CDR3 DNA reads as TGTGCCAGCAGCTTTCAACCGACTGGGGAGGCTTCCTACGAGCAGTACTTC.

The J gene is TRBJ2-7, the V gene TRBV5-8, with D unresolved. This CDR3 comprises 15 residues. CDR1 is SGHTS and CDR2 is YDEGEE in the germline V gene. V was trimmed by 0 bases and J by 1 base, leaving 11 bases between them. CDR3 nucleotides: TGTGCCAGCAGCTTGGCGGCAGGCTTATCCTACGAGCAGTACTTC. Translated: CASSLAAGLSYEQYF.

The CDR3 DNA is TGTGCCAGCAGCCTCGACAGGCGCGAGCAGTACTTC. Protein product: CASSLDRREQYF. The chain employs TRBV7-2 and TRBJ2-7; possible D gene TRBD1, 6 bases. The CDR3 has 12 amino acids. V was clipped by 5 bases and J by 6 bases, with 11 bases between them. Per germline, CDR1 SGHTA and CDR2 FQGNSA.

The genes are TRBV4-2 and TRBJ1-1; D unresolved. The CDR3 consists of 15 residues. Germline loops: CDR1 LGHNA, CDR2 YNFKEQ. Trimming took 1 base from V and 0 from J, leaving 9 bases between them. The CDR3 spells CASSQASTLNTEAFF. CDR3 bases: TGTGCCAGCAGCCAAGCCTCCACATTGAACACTGAAGCTTTCTTT.

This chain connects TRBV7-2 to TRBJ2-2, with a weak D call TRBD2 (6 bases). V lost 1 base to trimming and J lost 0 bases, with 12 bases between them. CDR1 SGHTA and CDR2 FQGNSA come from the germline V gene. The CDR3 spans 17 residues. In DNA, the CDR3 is TGTGCCAGCAGCTTAGATGTGCGGGGTCCGAACACCGGGGAGCTGTTTTTT. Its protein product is CASSLDVRGPNTGELFF.

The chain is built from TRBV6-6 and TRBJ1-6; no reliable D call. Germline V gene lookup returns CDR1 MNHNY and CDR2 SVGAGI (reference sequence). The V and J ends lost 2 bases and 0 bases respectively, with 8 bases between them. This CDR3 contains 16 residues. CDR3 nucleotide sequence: TGTGCCAGCAGTTACGAGGGTAGCTCCTATAATTCACCCCTCCACTTT. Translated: CASSYEGSSYNSPLHF.

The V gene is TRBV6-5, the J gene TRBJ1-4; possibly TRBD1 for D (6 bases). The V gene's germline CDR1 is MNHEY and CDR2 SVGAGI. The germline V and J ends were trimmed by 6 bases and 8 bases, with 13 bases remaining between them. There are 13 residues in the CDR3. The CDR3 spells CASSPTGREKLFF. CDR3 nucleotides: TGTGCCAGCAGCCCGACAGGAAGAGAAAAACTGTTTTTT.

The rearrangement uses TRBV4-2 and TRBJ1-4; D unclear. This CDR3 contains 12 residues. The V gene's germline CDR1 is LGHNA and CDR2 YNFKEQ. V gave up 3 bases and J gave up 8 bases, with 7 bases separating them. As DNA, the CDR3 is TGTGCCAGCAGCCACATCCTAGAAAAACTGTTTTTT. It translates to CASSHILEKLFF.

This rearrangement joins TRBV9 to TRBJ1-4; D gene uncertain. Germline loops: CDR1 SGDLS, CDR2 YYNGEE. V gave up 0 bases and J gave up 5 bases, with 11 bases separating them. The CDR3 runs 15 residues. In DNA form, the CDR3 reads TGTGCCAGCAGCGTAGCTACGAGTCGGAATGAAAAACTGTTTTTT. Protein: CASSVATSRNEKLFF. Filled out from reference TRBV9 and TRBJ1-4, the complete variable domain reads DSGVTQTPKHLITATGQRVTLRCSPRSGDLSVYWYQQSLDQGLQFLIQYYNGEERAKGNILERFSAQQFPDLHSELNLSSLELGDSALYFCASSVATSRNEKLFFGSGTQLSVL.

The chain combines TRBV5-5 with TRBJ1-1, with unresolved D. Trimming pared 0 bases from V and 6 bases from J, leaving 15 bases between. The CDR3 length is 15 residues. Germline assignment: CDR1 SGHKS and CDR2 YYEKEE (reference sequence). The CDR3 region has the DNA TGTGCCAGCAGCTTGGCCGCGGGGTTAAGCGCTGAAGCTTTCTTT. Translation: CASSLAAGLSAEAFF.

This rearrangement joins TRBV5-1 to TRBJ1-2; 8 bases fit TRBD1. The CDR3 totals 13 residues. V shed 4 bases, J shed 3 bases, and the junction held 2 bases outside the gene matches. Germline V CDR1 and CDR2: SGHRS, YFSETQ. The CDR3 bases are TGCGCCAGCAGCGCACAGGGGGACTATGGCTACACCTTC. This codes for CASSAQGDYGYTF.

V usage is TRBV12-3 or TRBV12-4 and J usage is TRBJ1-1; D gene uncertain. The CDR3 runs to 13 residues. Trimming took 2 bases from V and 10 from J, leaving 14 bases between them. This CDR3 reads CASSLRVGLAAFF. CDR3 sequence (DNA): TGTGCCAGCAGTTTAAGGGTGGGCCTAGCAGCTTTCTTT.